This TCR beta chain was sequenced for a study of OX40 agonist ivuxolimab in advanced cancers. Overall study: It was permissible to have had prior anti-PD-1, anti-PD-L1 or anti-CTLA-4 therapy, and around 40% had some.

Sampling times: baseline, cycle 4 day 1, cycle 7 day 1. Clones were sequenced by immunoSEQ multiplex PCR, and TCRdb holds only the in-frame ones, with some missing. The data show more than 45,000 clones, with about 81% seen just once and about 1.1% held by the top ten. V was cut by 5 bases and J by 5 bases, with 9 bases left in between. Germline-derived CDR1 and CDR2 are DFQATT and SNEGSKA (reference sequence). The CDR3 is 11 residues long. This clone has only a few counts. Its specificity is unknown. General study findings and limits: The average count of expanded clones was higher among CD8+ T cells than among CD4+. Blood T cells, both CD4+ and CD8+, expanded clonally by week 6 at 0.1 to 3.0 mg/kg.

The genes are TRBV20-1 and TRBJ1-2; D call uncertain. The TCR was taken from an adult with an advanced solid tumor such as melanoma, head and neck, liver or kidney cancer. The sample was CD4+ or CD8+ T cells sorted from blood, taken in a trial of the OX40 agonist ivuxolimab. CDR3 bases: TGCAGTGCTCATGGTCGGTATGGCTACACCTTC. Translated: CSAHGRYGYTF.